One and the same sample provided the 16 T cell receptor beta chains below, sequenced in a study of shared clonotypes between healthy human individuals. Measured with immunoSEQ multiplex PCR; TCRdb has only the in-frame clones, and not every one. The sample has 2 million to 2.5 million clones; under 97% are singletons. The source material was naive CD4+ T cells sorted from blood. Sample subset: CD45RA+ positively selected. These receptors came from a man aged 18 to 29 in good health.

The rearrangement uses TRBV7-9 and TRBJ2-5, with a possible D match to TRBD1 (6 bases). The V gene lost 6 bases and the J gene lost 1 base, with 12 bases spanning the gap. This CDR3 has 14 amino acids. Per germline, CDR1 SEHNR and CDR2 FQNEAQ (reference sequence). This CDR3 reads CASRAQGAQETQYF. The CDR3 nucleotides are TGTGCCAGCAGGGCACAGGGAGCCCAAGAGACCCAGTACTTC.

The V gene is TRBV28, the J gene TRBJ2-7; D is perhaps TRBD2 (6 bases). Deletions cut 3 bases from V and 2 bases from J, with 14 bases between. CDR3 size: 15 residues. Germline values: CDR1 MDHEN, CDR2 SYDVKM. The CDR3 sequence is CASSFGTSPTYEQYF. CDR3 bases: TGTGCCAGCAGTTTTGGGACTTCCCCGACCTACGAGCAGTACTTC. The full variable domain, rest sourced from reference TRBV28 and TRBJ2-7, is DVKVTQSSRYLVKRTGEKVFLECVQDMDHENMFWYRQDPGLGLRLIYFSYDVKMKEKGDIPEGYSVSREKKERFSLILESASTNQTSMYLCASSFGTSPTYEQYFGPGTRLTVT.

V gene TRBV27 combines with J gene TRBJ1-5; D not resolved. Trimming stripped 2 bases from V and 7 bases from J, with 9 bases between. CDR1 is MNHEY and CDR2 is SMNVEV in the germline V gene (reference sequence). The CDR3 spans 13 residues. In DNA, the CDR3 is TGTGCCAGCAGTTTAGGGCAGCAGCAGCCCCAGCATTTT. Residues: CASSLGQQQPQHF.

This clone was counted between two and nine times. The chain combines TRBV7-9 with TRBJ1-6; no definite D call. The CDR3 contains 12 residues. Germline CDR1 SEHNR, CDR2 FQNEAQ (reference sequence). The V gene lost 1 base and the J gene lost 9 bases, with 4 bases spanning the gap. The CDR3 here is CASSLVLSPLHF. DNA for the CDR3: TGTGCCAGCAGCTTAGTGCTTTCACCCCTCCACTTT.

The V and J genes are TRBV5-1 and TRBJ2-3, with TRBD2 matching over 8 bases. The germline V gene has CDR1 SGHRS and CDR2 YFSETQ. The CDR3 length is 14 residues. The junction had 7 bases not matched to a gene; V was cut back by 5 bases and J by 5 bases. This CDR3 reads CASRETSVRDTQYF. CDR3 sequence (DNA): TGCGCCAGCAGGGAGACTAGCGTTAGAGATACGCAGTATTTT.

The rearrangement links TRBV2 to TRBJ2-1, with D perhaps assigned TRBD1 or TRBD2 (5 bases each). Germline CDR1 SNHLY, CDR2 FYNNEI. V lost 6 bases to trimming and J lost 5 bases, with 17 bases between them. This CDR3 comprises 15 residues. For the CDR3, the DNA is TGTGCCAGCAGGGGAGACAGCCCAACCCACAATGAGCAGTTCTTC. Translation: CASRGDSPTHNEQFF. The full variable domain, its missing parts supplied by reference TRBV2 and TRBJ2-1, is EPEVTQTPSHQVTQMGQEVILRCVPISNHLYFYWYRQILGQKVEFLVSFYNNEISEKSEIFDDQFSVERPDGSNFTLKIRSTKLEDSAMYFCASRGDSPTHNEQFFGPGTRLTVL.

This clone was seen only once. The rearrangement joins TRBV19 to TRBJ2-2; D is possibly TRBD1 (5 bases). From germline, CDR1 is LNHDA and CDR2 SQIVND (reference sequence). Trimming took 10 bases from V and 6 from J, leaving 9 bases between them. CDR3 length: 11 residues. CDR3 amino acids: CATAGSGELFF. CDR3 in DNA: TGTGCCACCGCAGGGTCCGGGGAGCTGTTTTTT. Together with reference TRBV19 and TRBJ2-2, the CDR3 gives the full variable domain: DGGITQSPKYLFRKEGQNVTLSCEQNLNHDAMYWYRQDPGQGLRLIYYSQIVNDFQKGDIAEGYSVSREKKESFPLTVTSAQKNPTAFYLCATAGSGELFFGEGSRLTVL.

The count of this clone is one. The genes are TRBV6-5 and TRBJ1-1, with a possible D match to TRBD1 (5 bases). The CDR3 length is 14 residues. In germline, CDR1 is MNHEY, CDR2 SVGAGI. Trimming took off 5 bases at V and 1 base at J, with 11 bases between the two ends. CDR3 nucleotide sequence: TGTGCCAGCAGTAAGACAGCGTCGAACACTGAAGCTTTCTTT. Translated: CASSKTASNTEAFF.

This clone is a singleton in its sample. Additional DNA sequences in this sample encode the identical CDR3. The chain links TRBV11-2 to TRBJ2-1; no reliable D call. V was pared by 0 bases and J by 0 bases, with 9 bases between. CDR1 and CDR2 (germline): SGHAT, FQNNGV. The CDR3 extends over 16 amino acids. CDR3 sequence: CASSLDPRSSYNEQFF. In nucleotides, the CDR3 is TGTGCCAGCAGCTTAGATCCTAGGAGCTCCTACAATGAGCAGTTCTTC.

This chain uses TRBV27 with TRBJ2-1, with TRBD2 matching over 11 bases. Trimming cost V 6 bases and J 7 bases; bases outside gene matches: 11. From germline, CDR1 is MNHEY and CDR2 SMNVEV (reference sequence). The CDR3 spans 16 residues. CDR3: CASSVYSTSGINEQFF. In DNA, the CDR3 is TGTGCCAGCAGCGTATATTCGACTAGCGGGATAAATGAGCAGTTCTTC.

The chain recombines TRBV5-4 with TRBJ1-6; 10 bases map to TRBD1. From germline, CDR1 is SGHNT and CDR2 YYREEE (reference sequence). With 3 bases clipped from V and 10 bases from J, the junction kept 10 bases outside the gene matches. This CDR3 has 16 amino acids. CDR3 bases: TGTGCCAGCAGCTGGACCGACAGGGGGCAACGGTCACCCCTCCACTTT. Its translation: CASSWTDRGQRSPLHF.

The chain couples TRBV5-1 to TRBJ1-6, with a possible D match to TRBD1 (6 bases). Germline V gene data show CDR1 as SGHRS and CDR2 as YFSETQ. The V and J ends lost 0 bases and 10 bases respectively, with 14 bases between them. The CDR3 runs to 15 residues. Here the CDR3 DNA reads TGCGCCAGCAGCTTGGTAACAGGGAAGGGATCACCCCTCCACTTT. Translated, it gives CASSLVTGKGSPLHF.

This clone was counted a single time. J is TRBJ1-2 and V is TRBV29-1; 9 bases map to TRBD1. The CDR3 length is 15 residues. The junction had 11 bases not matched to a gene; V was cut back by 6 bases and J by 3 bases. Germline CDR1 SQVTM, CDR2 ANQGSEA. The CDR3 region is CSVTGTGHIDYGYTF. The CDR3 nucleotides are TGCAGCGTGACCGGGACAGGGCACATCGACTATGGCTACACCTTC.

The chain is built from TRBV2 and TRBJ2-3; D unresolved. V dropped 10 bases and J dropped 2 bases, with 13 bases sitting between them. Germline lookup yields CDR1 SNHLY and CDR2 FYNNEI. The CDR3 has 13 amino acids. Here the CDR3 reads CATFLSPTDTQYF. CDR3 nucleotide sequence: TGTGCCACCTTCCTATCTCCCACAGATACGCAGTATTTT. The full variable domain, completed using reference TRBV2 and TRBJ2-3, is EPEVTQTPSHQVTQMGQEVILRCVPISNHLYFYWYRQILGQKVEFLVSFYNNEISEKSEIFDDQFSVERPDGSNFTLKIRSTKLEDSAMYFCATFLSPTDTQYFGPGTRLTVL.

The chain has TRBV10-3 and TRBJ1-5; perhaps TRBD1 as D (5 bases). Germline CDR1 ENHRY, CDR2 SYGVKD. The CDR3 has 13 amino acids. With 8 bases removed from V and 3 bases from J, the gap between germline ends came to 11 bases. The CDR3: CAIGTADNQPQHF. The CDR3 nucleotides are TGTGCCATCGGGACGGCCGACAATCAGCCCCAGCATTTT.

The chain links TRBV10-3 to TRBJ2-7, with D perhaps assigned TRBD1 or TRBD2 (5 bases each). The length of the CDR3 is 13 residues. The germline V and J ends were trimmed by 7 bases and 6 bases, with 16 bases remaining between them. The germline CDR1 and CDR2 sequences are ENHRY and SYGVKD. CDR3 protein: CAITRAHGGEQYF. Here the CDR3 DNA reads TGTGCCATCACCAGGGCCCATGGGGGCGAGCAGTACTTC.